This entry features one TCR beta chain sequence. Its target is not known. Germline CDR1 reads LGHDT; CDR2 reads YNNKEL (reference sequence). J was trimmed by 8 bases and V by 1 base; bases with no gene match: 9. The CDR3 runs 15 residues. This sample stems from a study of T cell responses to AZD1222 COVID-19 vaccine. Study-level points and caveats: Clonal diversity may have been underestimated, and the donors were mostly white British, with more females than males. Only a handful of AZD1222 recipients, several in all, had baseline seropositivity. Spike-specific TCR breadth and depth grew following two AZD1222 doses.

Recipients boosted at about 4 weeks or about 12 weeks are pooled. Some clones are missing from TCRdb's copy, which holds only in-frame ones; the method was immunoSEQ multiplex PCR. The table shows some 200,000 clones, with approximately 89% occurring only once. The V call is TRBV3-1 (or the pseudogene TRBV3-2), the J call TRBJ1-2, with 8 bases that match TRBD1. This TCR derives from an adult who received the AZD1222 COVID-19 vaccine. The source was peripheral blood, collected 28 days after the second AZD1222 dose. The CDR3 loop is CASSQATGARAGYTF. Written as DNA, the CDR3 is TGTGCCAGCAGCCAAGCGACAGGGGCACGGGCAGGCTACACCTTC.